Sequencing of this TCR beta chain was carried out in a study of T cells in Graves' hyperthyroidism and ophthalmopathy. Amplified regions were TCR beta CDR3 sequences from RNA transcripts. Carried out on the TCR CDR3, a first-round RT-PCR used the HTBI primer set. TCRdb re-called the multiplex PCR reads with MiXCR, one entry per CDR3 protein. The profile shows over 450,000 distinct CDR3 sequences, around 14% of them singletons. The germline V and J ends were trimmed by 1 base and 4 bases, with 4 bases remaining between them. The CDR3 sequence is 12 residues long. This clonotype showed up just a few times.

This sequence originates from a woman aged 18-29 years with Graves' hyperthyroidism. The rearrangement joins TRBV12-3 or TRBV12-4 to TRBJ1-1; D remains unclear. Specimen: blood. CDR3 nucleotides: TGTGCCAGCAGTTTAGGGTTCACTGAAGCTTTCTTT. This encodes CASSLGFTEAFF.